The T cell receptor beta chain described here comes from a study of T cells in Graves' hyperthyroidism and ophthalmopathy. Study-wide results and limits: In blood, most of the thyroid clonotypes expanded above 0.001 were also present.

TCR beta CDR3 region amplification was performed from RNA transcripts. The HTBI primer set was used in a first-round RT-PCR of the TCR CDR3. Using its own MiXCR run on the multiplex PCR reads, TCRdb lists one record per CDR3 protein. The sample records about 350,000 distinct CDR3 sequences, 15% to 20% being singletons. In this sample, this clonotype turned up many times. The antigen remains undetermined. Ophthalmopathy patients showed a Clinical Activity Score of at least 3, NOSPECS grade of at least 4 and duration under 3 months. The origin of this receptor is a woman between 40 and 50 years old with Graves' ophthalmopathy. The sample comprised blood.

The DNA for the CDR3 is TGTGCCTCAGGGATGGAACAGCCCCAGCATTTT. Protein sequence: CASGMEQPQHF. The chain joins TRBV30 to TRBJ1-5, with D possibly TRBD1 on 5 matching bases. Per the germline V gene, CDR1 is GTSNPN and CDR2 is SVGIG (reference sequence). This CDR3 spans 11 amino acids. V was clipped by 7 bases and J by 7 bases, with 11 bases between them.